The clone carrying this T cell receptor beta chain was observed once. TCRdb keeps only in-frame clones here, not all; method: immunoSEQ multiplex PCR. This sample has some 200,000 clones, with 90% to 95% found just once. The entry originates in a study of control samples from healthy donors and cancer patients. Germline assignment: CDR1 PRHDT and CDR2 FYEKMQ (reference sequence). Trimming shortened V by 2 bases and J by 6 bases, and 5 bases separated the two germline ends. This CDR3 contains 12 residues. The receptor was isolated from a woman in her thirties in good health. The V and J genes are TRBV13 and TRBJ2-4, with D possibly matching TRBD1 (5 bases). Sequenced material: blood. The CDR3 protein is CASSLQGNIQYF. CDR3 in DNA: TGTGCCAGCAGCTTACAGGGAAACATTCAGTACTTC. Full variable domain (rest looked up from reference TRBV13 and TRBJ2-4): AAGVIQSPRHLIKEKRETATLKCYPIPRHDTVYWYQQGPGQDPQFLISFYEKMQSDKGSIPDRFSAQQFSDYHSELNMSSLELGDSALYFCASSLQGNIQYFGAGTRLSVL.